A selection of T cell receptor beta chains follows, all from one sample in a study of a mutant IDH1 vaccine in newly diagnosed glioma. These receptors are not linked to any known antigen. Generated by immunoSEQ multiplex PCR, the TCRdb table keeps only in-frame clones and is missing some. The sample carries tens of thousands of clones, around 92% recorded once. The sample here was PBMCs, taken from a glioma patient whose treatment included an IDH1 peptide vaccine. Receptor source: a woman in her 40s with glioma. CDR3s include the opening cysteine and the closing phenylalanine or tryptophan. Fields, in order: J gene, V gene, D gene, CDR3 DNA, CDR3 protein. A D gene is named only where the DNA matches it firmly.

J: TRBJ1-2; V: TRBV5-1; D: NA; DNA: TGCGCCAGCAGCTTACAGGGAGCGGGAGATGGCTACACCTTC; CDR3: CASSLQGAGDGYTF
J: TRBJ2-7; V: TRBV7-2; D: TRBD2; DNA: TGTGCCAGCAGCTTAGGCGGGACTAGTCGCGAGCAGTACTTC; CDR3: CASSLGGTSREQYF
J: TRBJ2-4; V: TRBV2; D: NA; DNA: TGTGCCAGCAGAAGGGGATTAGCCAAAAACATTCAGTACTTC; CDR3: CASRRGLAKNIQYF
J: TRBJ1-1; V: TRBV7-8; D: NA; DNA: TGTGCCAGCAGCCCGACCAGGGTTCGGAACACTGAAGCTTTCTTT; CDR3: CASSPTRVRNTEAFF
J: TRBJ1-4; V: TRBV5-6; D: TRBD1; DNA: TGTGCCAGCAGCTCGCCCCGGGACAGGGCAGCGACTAATGAAAAACTGTTTTTT; CDR3: CASSSPRDRAATNEKLFF
J: TRBJ2-5; V: TRBV2; D: NA; DNA: TGTGCCAGCAGTGAGGAACTATTGACAGGTGATGAGACCCAGTACTTC; CDR3: CASSEELLTGDETQYF
J: TRBJ1-2; V: TRBV10-3; D: NA; DNA: TGTGCCATCAGTGAGCGGCAGGGGCCCTATGGCTACACCTTC; CDR3: CAISERQGPYGYTF
J: TRBJ1-6; V: TRBV7-2; D: NA; DNA: TGTGCCAGCAGCGCGTCCGGGGGAGGGATCTCACCCCTCCACTTT; CDR3: CASSASGGGISPLHF
J: TRBJ1-5; V: TRBV5-1; D: NA; DNA: TGCGCCAGCAGCCCAGGGTCCCCCTTAGATCAGCCCCAGCATTTT; CDR3: CASSPGSPLDQPQHF
J: TRBJ1-4; V: TRBV10-1; D: TRBD1; DNA: TGCGCCACCCGGACAGGGTACTTGTCATCAACTAATGAAAAACTGTTTTTT; CDR3: CATRTGYLSSTNEKLFF